The next 22 T cell receptor beta chains were all read from a single sample in a study of T cell responses to AZD1222 COVID-19 vaccine. The data were produced by immunoSEQ multiplex PCR, yet TCRdb's version contains in-frame clones alone and is incomplete. The data contain 140,000 to 150,000 clones, approximately 91% of them singletons. Here the sequenced sample was peripheral blood, taken 28 days after the second AZD1222 dose. These receptors were obtained from an adult who received the AZD1222 COVID-19 vaccine.

V is TRBV2 and J is TRBJ2-7, with D hard to call. CDR3 size: 14 residues. V gave up 2 bases and J gave up 0 bases, with 8 bases separating them. Germline V gene data show CDR1 as SNHLY and CDR2 as FYNNEI. CDR3 sequence (DNA): TGTGCCAGCAGTGAATACGTGTTCTCCTACGAGCAGTACTTC. Residues: CASSEYVFSYEQYF.

This chain connects TRBV11-1 to TRBJ1-6; TRBD1 might be the D (6 bases). The germline V gene encodes CDR1 SGHAT and CDR2 FQDESV (reference sequence). CDR3 length equals 14 residues. V lost 2 bases and J lost 10, with 12 bases in between. CDR3 protein: CASSLQTGKSPLHF. The CDR3 nucleotides are TGTGCCAGCAGCTTACAAACAGGGAAATCACCCCTCCACTTT.

DNA of the CDR3: TGTGCCAGTAGTACGGGAGGCTATGGCTACACCTTC. This gives the protein CASSTGGYGYTF. This rearrangement joins TRBV19 to TRBJ1-2; D call uncertain. CDR3 length: 12 residues. V was trimmed by 4 bases and J by 4 bases, leaving 7 bases between them. From germline, CDR1 is LNHDA and CDR2 SQIVND (reference sequence).

The V and J genes are TRBV19 and TRBJ1-1, with D unresolved. This CDR3 comprises 15 residues. Trimming stripped 3 bases from V and 0 bases from J, with 11 bases between. Germline CDR1 and CDR2: LNHDA and SQIVND (reference sequence). DNA of the CDR3: TGTGCCAGTAGTATGGGGAGGGTAATGAACACTGAAGCTTTCTTT. Translating gives CASSMGRVMNTEAFF. Drawing the rest from reference TRBV19 and TRBJ1-1, the complete variable domain is DGGITQSPKYLFRKEGQNVTLSCEQNLNHDAMYWYRQDPGQGLRLIYYSQIVNDFQKGDIAEGYSVSREKKESFPLTVTSAQKNPTAFYLCASSMGRVMNTEAFFGQGTRLTVV.

The table lists this clone with many counts. This chain links TRBV9 with TRBJ1-5; no reliable D call. Germline CDR1 reads SGDLS; CDR2 reads YYNGEE. Trimming pared 0 bases from V and 11 bases from J, leaving 18 bases between. The CDR3 covers 15 residues. The CDR3 sequence: CASSVGGSPGSAQHF. In DNA, the CDR3 is TGTGCCAGCAGCGTAGGAGGGTCCCCGGGATCGGCCCAGCATTTT. Full variable domain (remainder filled in from reference TRBV9 and TRBJ1-5): DSGVTQTPKHLITATGQRVTLRCSPRSGDLSVYWYQQSLDQGLQFLIQYYNGEERAKGNILERFSAQQFPDLHSELNLSSLELGDSALYFCASSVGGSPGSAQHFGDGTRLSIL.

This clone was seen once. This chain uses TRBV19 with TRBJ2-6, with no clear D. The CDR3 extends over 18 amino acids. Between the trimmed V and J ends, which lost 4 bases and 2 bases, there was a span of 18 bases. Looked up from germline, CDR1 is LNHDA and CDR2 is SQIVND (reference sequence). The CDR3 here is CASSRGPAMATGANVLTF. The DNA for the CDR3 is TGTGCCAGTAGTAGGGGTCCCGCGATGGCAACTGGGGCCAACGTCCTGACTTTC.

This clone appeared a single time. The genes are TRBV5-1 and TRBJ1-2; possible D gene TRBD1, 6 bases. From germline, CDR1 is SGHRS and CDR2 YFSETQ. Trimming took off 3 bases at V and 3 bases at J, with 9 bases between the two ends. The length of the CDR3 is 13 residues. As DNA, the CDR3 is TGCGCCAGCAGCTGGGAGGGGGACTATGGCTACACCTTC. It yields the protein CASSWEGDYGYTF. The whole variable domain, filled in from reference TRBV5-1 and TRBJ1-2, reads KAGVTQTPRYLIKTRGQQVTLSCSPISGHRSVSWYQQTPGQGLQFLFEYFSETQRNKGNFPGRFSGRQFSNSRSEMNVSTLELGDSALYLCASSWEGDYGYTFGSGTRLTVV.

The chain combines TRBV5-1 with TRBJ2-5; no definite D call. Looked up from germline, CDR1 is SGHRS and CDR2 is YFSETQ. The length of the CDR3 is 14 residues. Trimming pared 0 bases from V and 3 bases from J, leaving 9 bases between. The CDR3: CASSLAQVEETQYF. The CDR3, as DNA: TGCGCCAGCAGCTTGGCTCAGGTGGAAGAGACCCAGTACTTC.

This rearrangement joins TRBV6-1 to TRBJ1-1, with TRBD1 matching 8 bases. The germline V gene has CDR1 MNHNS and CDR2 SASEGT. Trimming at V came to 2 bases and at J to 6 bases, leaving 5 bases not matched to a gene. This CDR3 has 14 amino acids. As DNA, the CDR3 is TGTGCCAGCAGTGAAACAGGGGGATTTTCTGAAGCTTTCTTT. Encoded protein: CASSETGGFSEAFF.

The gene calls are TRBV6-5 and TRBJ1-1; 7 bases are a match to TRBD1. Losses at the gene ends were 6 bases for V and 1 base for J; bases not matched to a gene: 5. The CDR3 is 14 residues long. Germline CDR1 is MNHEY and CDR2 is SVGAGI. CDR3 amino acids: CASSYQGGNTEAFF. The CDR3 DNA sequence: TGTGCCAGCAGCTACCAGGGGGGGAACACTGAAGCTTTCTTT.

The chain uses TRBV29-1 and TRBJ1-1; tentative D call: TRBD1 (6 bases). The CDR3 is 13 amino acids. Per the germline V gene, CDR1 is SQVTM and CDR2 is ANQGSEA. The germline V and J ends were trimmed by 2 bases and 11 bases, with 18 bases remaining between them. Written as DNA, the CDR3 is TGCAGCGTTGAAATTATCGGGGGGCGCGGTGCTTTCTTT. Protein product: CSVEIIGGRGAFF.

J is TRBJ1-4 and V is TRBV5-1; no firm D call. The CDR3 sequence is 15 residues long. V was shortened by 5 bases and J by 0 bases, with 11 bases between the two germline ends. Germline-derived CDR1 and CDR2 are SGHRS and YFSETQ. CDR3 amino acids: CASRSSATTNEKLFF. The CDR3 nucleotides read TGCGCCAGCAGATCTTCGGCAACAACTAATGAAAAACTGTTTTTT.

The V and J genes are TRBV7-2 and TRBJ1-2; D perhaps matches TRBD1 (6 bases). Germline V gene lookup returns CDR1 SGHTA and CDR2 FQGNSA. V was clipped by 1 base and J by 8 bases, with 14 bases between them. The CDR3 is made up of 14 amino acids. CDR3 region: CASSLGTGGNGYTF. The CDR3 DNA reads as TGTGCCAGCAGCTTAGGTACTGGGGGCAACGGCTACACCTTC.

The genes are TRBV12-3 or TRBV12-4 and TRBJ1-2; tentative D call: TRBD1 (5 bases). CDR3 size: 13 residues. The V gene lost 3 bases and the J gene lost 3 bases, with 8 bases spanning the gap. DNA for the CDR3: TGTGCCAGCAGTTTCGCAGGGTACTATGGCTACACCTTC. This codes for CASSFAGYYGYTF.

This clone was observed a single time. This chain connects TRBV5-1 to TRBJ2-5; D is tentatively TRBD1 or TRBD2 (5 bases each). Trimming cost V 4 bases and J 5 bases, with 15 bases left between them. This CDR3 is built from 14 residues. The V gene's germline CDR1 is SGHRS and CDR2 YFSETQ. The CDR3 spells CASSPGTPRETQYF. The CDR3 nucleotides are TGCGCCAGCAGCCCCGGGACGCCGAGGGAGACCCAGTACTTC.

The chain uses TRBV7-3 and TRBJ2-1; TRBD2 matches at 11 bases. The CDR3 is 16 residues long. J was trimmed by 1 base and V by 5 bases; bases with no gene match: 4. Germline CDR1 is SGHTA and CDR2 is FQGTGA. Here the CDR3 reads CASSPTSGGSYNEQFF. In nucleotides, the CDR3 is TGTGCCAGCAGCCCAACTAGCGGGGGATCCTACAATGAGCAGTTCTTC.

This sequence joins TRBV2 and TRBJ2-2; either TRBD1 or TRBD2 may supply D (5 bases each). The CDR3 has 14 residues. V was pared by 9 bases and J by 5 bases, with 16 bases between. Germline V gene data show CDR1 as SNHLY and CDR2 as FYNNEI. This CDR3 reads CASRGPLGTGELFF. CDR3 sequence (DNA): TGTGCCAGTAGGGGACCCCTGGGGACCGGGGAGCTGTTTTTT.

A remark on this clone: Possible read error: a much larger clone is one base away. The rearrangement links TRBV6-5 to TRBJ2-1; D unclear. CDR1 MNHEY and CDR2 SVGAGI come from the germline V gene. Trimming cost V 6 bases and J 0 bases, with 6 bases left between them. The CDR3 runs to 13 residues. Here the CDR3 reads CASSRSSYNEQFF. CDR3 bases: TGTGCCAGCAGCAGGAGCTCCTACAATGAGCAGTTCTTC.

V is TRBV3-1 (or the pseudogene TRBV3-2) and J is TRBJ1-1; the D is unclear. The V gene lost 1 base and the J gene lost 3 bases, with 12 bases spanning the gap. The CDR3 has 15 residues. Germline loops: CDR1 LGHDT, CDR2 YNNKEL (reference sequence). CDR3 amino acids: CASSQGPVRDTEAFF. For the CDR3, the DNA is TGTGCCAGCAGCCAAGGTCCGGTTAGGGACACTGAAGCTTTCTTT.

This chain connects TRBV5-1 to TRBJ2-7; TRBD2 might be the D (5 bases). Between the trimmed V and J ends, which lost 0 bases and 4 bases, there was a span of 17 bases. The CDR3 totals 16 residues. Germline V gene lookup returns CDR1 SGHRS and CDR2 YFSETQ. The CDR3 sequence: CASSLARTPLNYEQYF. CDR3 DNA: TGCGCCAGCAGCTTGGCTAGGACTCCCTTGAATTACGAGCAGTACTTC.

This clone has a single count. The rearrangement uses TRBV7-3 and TRBJ2-3; the D gene is possibly TRBD2 (5 bases). There are 14 residues in the CDR3. Between the trimmed V and J ends, which lost 2 bases and 5 bases, there was a span of 11 bases. Germline CDR1 reads SGHTA; CDR2 reads FQGTGA. CDR3 bases: TGTGCCAGCAGCTTAGAGGGATACGGAGATACGCAGTATTTT. This codes for CASSLEGYGDTQYF.

This chain uses TRBV7-9 with TRBJ1-6, with TRBD1 matching 7 bases. This CDR3 has 16 amino acids. J was trimmed by 0 bases and V by 2 bases; bases with no gene match: 1. Germline values: CDR1 SEHNR, CDR2 FQNEAQ (reference sequence). CDR3 sequence: CASSLQGGSYNSPLHF. In nucleotides, the CDR3 is TGTGCCAGCAGCTTACAGGGGGGCTCCTATAATTCACCCCTCCACTTT.